A selection of T cell receptor beta chains follows, all from one sample in a study of T cells in Graves' hyperthyroidism and ophthalmopathy. TCRdb analysed the multiplex PCR reads with MiXCR anew, one entry per CDR3 protein. In the table there are 300,000 to 400,000 distinct CDR3 sequences, roughly 15% of which are singletons. Sequencing input: blood. Source of these receptors: a woman in her twenties or thirties with Graves' ophthalmopathy. The CDR3 runs from the conserved cysteine through the conserved F or W. Each record gives: D gene, J gene, clone size, V gene, CDR3 DNA, CDR3 protein. A D gene is named only where the DNA matches it firmly. The listing skips clone size in some rows; elsewhere it reads once, few, many or a size class.

d_call: TRBD2
j_call: TRBJ2-6
clone_size: many
v_call: TRBV6-1
cdr3_nt: TGTGCCAGCAGTGACCTCGTCGCGGGGGGCGCTGGGGCCAACGTCCTGACTTTC
cdr3_aa: CASSDLVAGGAGANVLTF

d_call: TRBD1
j_call: TRBJ1-1
clone_size: NA
v_call: TRBV7-9
cdr3_nt: TGTGCCAGCAGCTTCCGGGACAGATTTGAACCCACTGAAGCTTTCTTT
cdr3_aa: CASSFRDRFEPTEAFF

d_call: NA
j_call: TRBJ1-4
clone_size: many
v_call: TRBV3-1
cdr3_nt: TGTGCCAGCAGCCAAGATGTGGGCTCACGTAATGAAAAACTGTTTTTT
cdr3_aa: CASSQDVGSRNEKLFF

d_call: NA
j_call: TRBJ1-1
clone_size: NA
v_call: TRBV10-1
cdr3_nt: TGCGCCGGGCCCGGAACCCCGGTCTTCGGTAAAGCTTTCTTT
cdr3_aa: CAGPGTPVFGKAFF

d_call: TRBD1
j_call: TRBJ1-5
clone_size: few
v_call: TRBV5-6
cdr3_nt: TGTGCCAGCAGATCCGGGACAGGAGATCAGCCCCAGCATTTT
cdr3_aa: CASRSGTGDQPQHF

d_call: NA
j_call: TRBJ1-2
clone_size: many
v_call: TRBV29-1
cdr3_nt: TGCAGCACGGGCGGGGGAAACTATGGCTACACCTTC
cdr3_aa: CSTGGGNYGYTF

d_call: NA
j_call: TRBJ1-2
clone_size: many
v_call: TRBV2
cdr3_nt: TGTGCCAGCAGACTACAGGGCCTGTTTAACTATGGCTACACCTTC
cdr3_aa: CASRLQGLFNYGYTF

d_call: NA
j_call: TRBJ1-3
clone_size: NA
v_call: TRBV5-1
cdr3_nt: TGCGCCAGCAGCTTGGGGGCCCTCTCTGGAAACACCATATATTTT
cdr3_aa: CASSLGALSGNTIYF

d_call: TRBD1
j_call: TRBJ2-7
clone_size: many
v_call: TRBV28
cdr3_nt: TGTGCCAGCAGTCTGGGGACAGGGGGAGGGGGAGCCTACGAGCAGTACTTC
cdr3_aa: CASSLGTGGGGAYEQYF

d_call: TRBD2
j_call: TRBJ2-2
clone_size: NA
v_call: TRBV7-2
cdr3_nt: TGTGCCAGCAGCACCCACAGCGGGGGGTACACCGGGGAGCTGTTTTTT
cdr3_aa: CASSTHSGGYTGELFF

d_call: NA
j_call: TRBJ2-1
clone_size: NA
v_call: TRBV11-3
cdr3_nt: TGTGCCAGCGGCCTACACGACAATGAGCAGTTCTTC
cdr3_aa: CASGLHDNEQFF

d_call: NA
j_call: TRBJ1-3
clone_size: NA
v_call: TRBV4-1
cdr3_nt: TGCGCCAGCAGCCCCGAAGGCCCGGGAACGGGATCCGGAAACACCATATATTTT
cdr3_aa: CASSPEGPGTGSGNTIYF

d_call: TRBD1
j_call: TRBJ2-1
clone_size: NA
v_call: TRBV28
cdr3_nt: TGTGCCAGCAGTCTCCCGACAGGGGGCTTCAATGAGCAGTTCTTC
cdr3_aa: CASSLPTGGFNEQFF

d_call: NA
j_call: TRBJ2-7
clone_size: NA
v_call: TRBV6-9
cdr3_nt: TGTGCCAGCAGTTCCCCTGGCTATGGGGAGCAGTACTTC
cdr3_aa: CASSSPGYGEQYF

d_call: NA
j_call: TRBJ2-5
clone_size: many
v_call: TRBV11-3
cdr3_nt: TGTGCCAGCAGCTTAGACAGGAAAGAGACCCAGTACTTC
cdr3_aa: CASSLDRKETQYF

d_call: NA
j_call: TRBJ1-1
clone_size: many
v_call: TRBV29-1
cdr3_nt: TGCAGCGTTGGCAACAGGGTGGCCACTGAAGCTTTCTTT
cdr3_aa: CSVGNRVATEAFF

d_call: TRBD1
j_call: TRBJ1-6
clone_size: NA
v_call: TRBV15
cdr3_nt: TGTGCCACCAGCAGATCAGCCGGGACAGGGTTTATATCACCCCTCCACTTT
cdr3_aa: CATSRSAGTGFISPLHF

d_call: NA
j_call: TRBJ2-2
clone_size: many
v_call: TRBV27
cdr3_nt: TGTGCCAGCAGCCCTGAGATTACAGGGTTCAACACCGGGGAGCTGTTTTTT
cdr3_aa: CASSPEITGFNTGELFF

d_call: NA
j_call: TRBJ1-2
clone_size: many
v_call: TRBV12-5
cdr3_nt: TGTGCTAGTGTTCCAGGTCTCGGGAACTATGGCTACACCTTC
cdr3_aa: CASVPGLGNYGYTF

d_call: TRBD1
j_call: TRBJ2-7
clone_size: many
v_call: TRBV28
cdr3_nt: TGTGCCAGCAGTACAGGGGTAGCACTGTACGAGCAGTACTTC
cdr3_aa: CASSTGVALYEQYF

d_call: TRBD1
j_call: TRBJ2-5
clone_size: many
v_call: TRBV7-3
cdr3_nt: TGTGCCAGCGCGAGGGGGCTTCAAGAGACCCAGTACTTC
cdr3_aa: CASARGLQETQYF

d_call: NA
j_call: TRBJ1-2
clone_size: many
v_call: TRBV11-2
cdr3_nt: TGTGCCAGCAGCTCCACAGATGGCTACACCTTC
cdr3_aa: CASSSTDGYTF

d_call: NA
j_call: TRBJ1-4
clone_size: NA
v_call: TRBV2
cdr3_nt: TGTGCCAGCAGTGCAGGGGAGGATGAAAAACTGTTTTTT
cdr3_aa: CASSAGEDEKLFF

d_call: TRBD1
j_call: TRBJ1-2
clone_size: many
v_call: TRBV28
cdr3_nt: TGTGCCAGCAGTTTTAGGACAGGGGATGGCTACACCTTC
cdr3_aa: CASSFRTGDGYTF

d_call: TRBD2
j_call: TRBJ2-1
clone_size: many
v_call: TRBV20-1
cdr3_nt: TGCAGTGCTCAAAAAGCGGGGGGGTCGTACAATGAGCAGTTCTTC
cdr3_aa: CSAQKAGGSYNEQFF

d_call: NA
j_call: TRBJ2-5
clone_size: many
v_call: TRBV2
cdr3_nt: TGTGCCAGCAGTGAGGGGTTGGATTACGAAGAGACCCAGTACTTC
cdr3_aa: CASSEGLDYEETQYF

d_call: NA
j_call: TRBJ1-5
clone_size: few
v_call: TRBV6-1
cdr3_nt: TGTGCCAGCAGAGGGCTCCCAATTAGCAATCAGCCCCAGCATTTT
cdr3_aa: CASRGLPISNQPQHF

d_call: NA
j_call: TRBJ1-1
clone_size: many
v_call: TRBV27
cdr3_nt: TGTGCCAGCAGTTCCGCGGATAGCACTGAAGCTTTCTTT
cdr3_aa: CASSSADSTEAFF

d_call: TRBD1
j_call: TRBJ2-2
clone_size: few
v_call: TRBV19
cdr3_nt: TGTGCCAGTACGCCACAGGGGGCTGGTACCGGGGAGCTGTTTTTT
cdr3_aa: CASTPQGAGTGELFF

d_call: NA
j_call: TRBJ1-2
clone_size: NA
v_call: TRBV10-3
cdr3_nt: TGTGCCATCACCCAACAGGGCCAAGGGGGCTACACCTTC
cdr3_aa: CAITQQGQGGYTF

d_call: NA
j_call: TRBJ2-7
clone_size: NA
v_call: TRBV25-1
cdr3_nt: TGTGCCAGCAGTTTCACCGGCCCGGGCGACGAGCAGTACTTC
cdr3_aa: CASSFTGPGDEQYF

d_call: NA
j_call: TRBJ1-4
clone_size: many
v_call: TRBV4-2
cdr3_nt: TGTGCCAGCAGCCAAGAGGCTCTGACAGCTTATAATGAAAAACTGTTTTTT
cdr3_aa: CASSQEALTAYNEKLFF

d_call: TRBD1
j_call: TRBJ1-4
clone_size: NA
v_call: TRBV7-6
cdr3_nt: TGTGCCAGCAGCTTAGGACAGGGACCCAATGAAAAACTGTTTTTT
cdr3_aa: CASSLGQGPNEKLFF

d_call: NA
j_call: TRBJ2-3
clone_size: many
v_call: TRBV6-1
cdr3_nt: TGTGCCAGCAGTACCTCTGATGATGATACGCAGTATTTT
cdr3_aa: CASSTSDDDTQYF

d_call: NA
j_call: TRBJ1-5
clone_size: few
v_call: TRBV9
cdr3_nt: TGTGCCAGCAGCGTAGGGAGCAATAGCAATCAGCCCCAGCATTTT
cdr3_aa: CASSVGSNSNQPQHF

d_call: NA
j_call: TRBJ2-7
clone_size: NA
v_call: TRBV2
cdr3_nt: TGTGCCAGCACAGGGGGAGGCTACGAGCAGCACTTC
cdr3_aa: CASTGGGYEQHF

d_call: NA
j_call: TRBJ2-2
clone_size: many
v_call: TRBV20-1
cdr3_nt: TGCAGTGCTAGAGATAGAGGGGGGCTGGCCGGGGAGCTGTTTTTT
cdr3_aa: CSARDRGGLAGELFF

d_call: TRBD1
j_call: TRBJ1-2
clone_size: NA
v_call: TRBV30
cdr3_nt: TGTGCCTGGACTACCAAGACAGGGAAAGGCTACACCTTC
cdr3_aa: CAWTTKTGKGYTF

d_call: NA
j_call: TRBJ2-3
clone_size: many
v_call: TRBV28
cdr3_nt: TGTGCCAGCAGTACGAAAGGCACAGATACGCAGTATTTT
cdr3_aa: CASSTKGTDTQYF

d_call: NA
j_call: TRBJ1-2
clone_size: many
v_call: TRBV12-3/TRBV12-4
cdr3_nt: TGTGCCAGCCTTGGGGGTTATGGCTACACCTTC
cdr3_aa: CASLGGYGYTF

d_call: TRBD1
j_call: TRBJ1-2
clone_size: many
v_call: TRBV20-1
cdr3_nt: TGCAGTGCTAGAGATCGTCGACAGGGCATCTATGGCTACACCTTC
cdr3_aa: CSARDRRQGIYGYTF

d_call: NA
j_call: TRBJ2-4
clone_size: few
v_call: TRBV6-1
cdr3_nt: TGTGCCAGCAGGGGGGGCTGGGACATTCAGTACTTC
cdr3_aa: CASRGGWDIQYF

d_call: TRBD1
j_call: TRBJ1-1
clone_size: many
v_call: TRBV18
cdr3_nt: TGTGCCAGCTCAACGGACAGGGTTGGGTCGGCTTTCTTT
cdr3_aa: CASSTDRVGSAFF

d_call: TRBD1
j_call: TRBJ2-2
clone_size: NA
v_call: TRBV6-1
cdr3_nt: TGTGCCAGCAGCAGCGACAGGGGAAGGACCGGGGAGCTGTTTTTT
cdr3_aa: CASSSDRGRTGELFF

d_call: NA
j_call: TRBJ2-3
clone_size: few
v_call: TRBV19
cdr3_nt: TGTGCCAGTAGTCGGCGGGAAGGCACAGATACGCAGTATTTT
cdr3_aa: CASSRREGTDTQYF

d_call: NA
j_call: TRBJ1-2
clone_size: many
v_call: TRBV20-1
cdr3_nt: TGCAGTGCAAGCGAAACAGGGACTAACTATGGCTACACCTTC
cdr3_aa: CSASETGTNYGYTF

d_call: TRBD2
j_call: TRBJ2-3
clone_size: few
v_call: TRBV19
cdr3_nt: TGTGCCAGTAGTCAAGATTCCACCTATAGCGGGGGGGCCACAGATACGCAGTATTTT
cdr3_aa: CASSQDSTYSGGATDTQYF

d_call: NA
j_call: TRBJ1-5
clone_size: few
v_call: TRBV20-1
cdr3_nt: TGCAGTGCTAGAGACCGCATGGGGGGGGGCAATCAGCCCCAGCATTTT
cdr3_aa: CSARDRMGGGNQPQHF

d_call: TRBD1
j_call: TRBJ1-2
clone_size: few
v_call: TRBV20-1
cdr3_nt: TGCAGTGCAGCCGGGACAGGGGGCTTTGGCTACACCTTC
cdr3_aa: CSAAGTGGFGYTF

d_call: NA
j_call: TRBJ1-6
clone_size: many
v_call: TRBV3-1
cdr3_nt: TGTGCCAGCAGCCTGGGGACGGGAAATTCACCCCTCCACTTT
cdr3_aa: CASSLGTGNSPLHF

d_call: NA
j_call: TRBJ2-1
clone_size: many
v_call: TRBV5-1
cdr3_nt: TGCGCCAGCAGCTTGGTAGAGTCAGTACACAATGAGCAGTTCTTC
cdr3_aa: CASSLVESVHNEQFF

d_call: NA
j_call: TRBJ1-1
clone_size: many
v_call: TRBV3-1
cdr3_nt: TGTGCCAGCAGCCAAGATAACCTCAGGTACGCTTTCTTT
cdr3_aa: CASSQDNLRYAFF

d_call: NA
j_call: TRBJ1-3
clone_size: many
v_call: TRBV12-3/TRBV12-4
cdr3_nt: TGTGCCAGCAGTTCGGGCTCTGGAAACACCATATATTTT
cdr3_aa: CASSSGSGNTIYF